This T cell receptor beta chain comes out of a study of human CD8 memory T cell subsets. Study-level results: Stem-like memory and precursor exhausted T cell repertoires had very little in common with each other.

The germline V gene encodes CDR1 LGHNA and CDR2 YNFKEQ. The CDR3 totals 16 residues. Judged by frequency, this clonotype is medium-sized. Its specificity is unknown. The identity of TPEX cells was that of CCR7+ PD-1+ TIGIT+ early memory CD8+ T cells with exhausted-like traits. Enrichment for total CD8+ T cells was performed by negative magnetic separation. Researchers made TCR beta libraries via UMI-labeled 5' RACE. Per the authors' pipeline: Each library (TCR beta) contained from fewer than 3,500 up to roughly 18,000 functional CDR3 beta clonotypes. TCRdb reprocessed the 5' RACE reads and reports one entry per CDR3 protein, with no DNA. The V and J calls were determined by TCRdb, not by the authors. Recorded for this sample: around 10,000 distinct CDR3 sequences.

The receptor was isolated from a human donor in good health. Sequencing input: CD8+ T cells from PBMCs. This rearrangement joins TRBV4-2 to TRBJ2-3; as DNA is missing, the TRBD2 call by TCRdb cannot be tested. CDR3 loop: CASSQARGTSTDTQYF.